These T cell receptor beta chains were read from a single sample in a study of CD8 T cells in ankylosing spondylitis. Each CDR3 protein is one row after TCRdb ran MiXCR on the 5' RACE reads. This table holds almost 400,000 distinct CDR3 sequences, about a fifth found once. The sequenced material came from blood, either unsorted or a sorted T cell fraction (not recorded which). The receptors stem from a male donor with ankylosing spondylitis. The CDR3 runs from the conserved cysteine through the conserved F or W. The order of the fields is D gene, V gene, J gene, clone size, CDR3 protein, CDR3 DNA. A D gene is named only where the DNA matches it firmly. The size entry is marked missing in some rows and otherwise reads once, few, many or a size class.

NA	TRBV11-3	TRBJ1-1	NA	CASSFTPEGTEAFF	TGTGCCAGCAGCTTTACCCCGGAGGGCACTGAAGCTTTCTTT
NA	TRBV7-9	TRBJ1-4	NA	CASSFSSLEKLFF	TGTGCCAGCAGCTTTAGTTCCCTGGAAAAACTGTTTTTT
TRBD2	TRBV20-1	TRBJ2-1	few	CSARLAGSSYNEQFF	TGCAGTGCTAGACTAGCGGGGAGCTCCTACAATGAGCAGTTCTTC
NA	TRBV29-1	TRBJ2-2	few	CSVDQGGAGELFF	TGCAGCGTTGACCAGGGTGGGGCCGGGGAGCTGTTTTTT
NA	TRBV6-5	TRBJ2-1	few	CATRRAGEQFF	TGTGCCACCAGGCGGGCGGGGGAGCAGTTCTTC
TRBD2	TRBV12-3/TRBV12-4	TRBJ2-3	few	CASRPTSAARTDTQYF	TGTGCCAGCAGACCTACTAGCGCTGCCCGGACAGATACGCAGTATTTT
TRBD2	TRBV5-1	TRBJ2-3	many	CASSPGGGTDTQYF	TGCGCCAGCAGCCCCGGGGGGGGGACAGATACGCAGTATTTT
TRBD1	TRBV2	TRBJ2-7	few	CASDRDSYEQYF	TGTGCCAGCGACAGGGACTCCTACGAGCAGTACTTC
NA	TRBV20-1	TRBJ2-5	few	CSASPGAWQETQYF	TGCAGTGCGTCCCCGGGGGCCTGGCAAGAGACCCAGTACTTC
TRBD1	TRBV18	TRBJ1-6	few	CASSPQTGGGSPLHF	TGTGCCAGCTCACCGCAGACAGGGGGAGGTTCACCCCTCCACTTT
NA	TRBV20-1	TRBJ1-5	NA	CSAWGGNQPQHF	TGCAGTGCATGGGGTGGCAATCAGCCCCAGCATTTT
NA	TRBV12-3/TRBV12-4	TRBJ2-3	NA	CASRGNGDTQYF	TGTGCCAGCAGGGGGAATGGGGATACGCAGTATTTT
NA	TRBV6-2/TRBV6-3	TRBJ1-1	NA	CASSYDPGTANTEAFF	TGTGCCAGCAGTTACGACCCCGGGACGGCGAACACTGAAGCTTTCTTT
NA	TRBV29-1	TRBJ2-2	NA	CSVEDQGFANTGELFF	TGCAGCGTTGAAGATCAAGGGTTCGCGAACACCGGGGAGCTGTTTTTT
TRBD2	TRBV20-1	TRBJ2-1	few	CSAGRLAGEGEQFF	TGCAGTGCGGGCCGGCTAGCGGGAGAGGGTGAGCAGTTCTTC
TRBD2	TRBV20-1	TRBJ2-1	few	CSASPTSGRDNEQFF	TGCAGTGCTAGTCCCACTAGCGGGAGGGACAATGAGCAGTTCTTC
NA	TRBV5-1	TRBJ2-7	NA	CASMQLIGSYEQYF	TGCGCCAGCATGCAACTAATTGGGTCCTACGAGCAGTACTTC
TRBD1	TRBV7-8	TRBJ1-5	NA	CASSPIPGQGGQPQHF	TGTGCCAGCAGCCCTATTCCGGGACAGGGAGGCCAGCCCCAGCATTTT
TRBD1	TRBV12-3/TRBV12-4	TRBJ2-7	NA	CASSFSDRGDEQYF	TGTGCCAGCAGTTTTTCGGACAGGGGCGACGAGCAGTACTTC
NA	TRBV7-8	TRBJ2-2	NA	CASRQRNTGELFF	TGTGCCAGCCGTCAGCGGAACACCGGGGAGCTGTTTTTT
TRBD1	TRBV6-2/TRBV6-3	TRBJ1-5	NA	CASSHRGTGHNQPQHF	TGTGCCAGCAGTCATCGGGGGACAGGGCACAATCAGCCCCAGCATTTT
TRBD1	TRBV10-3	TRBJ1-2	few	CAIRRDGQAGGYTF	TGTGCCATCAGGCGAGACGGACAGGCTGGCGGCTACACCTTC
TRBD1	TRBV29-1	TRBJ1-2	few	CSVTGNYGYTF	TGCAGCGTGACAGGGAACTATGGCTACACCTTC
NA	TRBV28	TRBJ2-3	few	CASSLPPTDTQYF	TGTGCCAGCAGTTTACCCCCCACAGATACGCAGTATTTT
TRBD1	TRBV24-1	TRBJ2-7	NA	CATSVWGRGKEQYF	TGTGCCACCAGTGTTTGGGGCAGGGGGAAGGAACAGTACTTC
NA	TRBV11-2	TRBJ2-2	few	CASSLYSPREVRTPGSCFF	NA